This TCR beta chain came from a study of blood T cell repertoires in COVID-19. The CDR3 spans 13 residues. Losses at the gene ends were 6 bases for V and 4 bases for J; bases not matched to a gene: 5. Original analysis: Estimation of nucleated cell counts relied on the amplification of reference gene primers. The table came from immunoSEQ multiplex PCR; TCRdb's copy has only in-frame clones and leaves some out. Clonal size and the V and J genes are those of that table, whereas D and trimming came from the DNA. The sample consists of fewer than 250,000 clones, 82% of them appearing once. This chain links TRBV23-1 with TRBJ1-2; TRBD1 aligns across 7 bases. TRBV23-1 is assigned to the ORF class and has an uncertain function. Specimen: peripheral blood. The receptor's source is a woman in her 70s with acute or convalescent COVID-19. The CDR3 region has the DNA TGCGCCAGCAGCCCCAGGGACAGCTATGGCTACACCTTC. Its translation is CASSPRDSYGYTF.